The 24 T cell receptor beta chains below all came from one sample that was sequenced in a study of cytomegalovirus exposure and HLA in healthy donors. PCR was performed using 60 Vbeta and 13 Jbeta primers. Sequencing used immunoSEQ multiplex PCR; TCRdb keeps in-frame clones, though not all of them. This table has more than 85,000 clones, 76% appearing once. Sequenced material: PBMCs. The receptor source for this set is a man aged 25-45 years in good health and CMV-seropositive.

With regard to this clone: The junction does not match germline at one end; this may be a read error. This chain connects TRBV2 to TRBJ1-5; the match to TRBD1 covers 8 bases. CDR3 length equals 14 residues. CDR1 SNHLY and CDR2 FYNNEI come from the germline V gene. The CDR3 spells CTSGMTGDNQPQHF. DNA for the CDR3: TGTACCAGCGGAATGACAGGGGACAATCAGCCCCAGCATTTT.

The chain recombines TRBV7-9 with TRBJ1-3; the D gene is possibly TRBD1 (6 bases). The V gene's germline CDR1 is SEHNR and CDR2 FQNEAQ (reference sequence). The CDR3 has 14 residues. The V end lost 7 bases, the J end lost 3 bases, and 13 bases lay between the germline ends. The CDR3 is CASKEGGFGNTIYF. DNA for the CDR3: TGTGCCAGCAAAGAAGGGGGTTTTGGAAACACCATATATTTT.

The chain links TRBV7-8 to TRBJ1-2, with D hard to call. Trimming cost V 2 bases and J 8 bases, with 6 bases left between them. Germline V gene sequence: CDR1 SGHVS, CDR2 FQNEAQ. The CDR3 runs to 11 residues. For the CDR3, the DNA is TGTGCCAGCAGCTTACTCGGGGGCTACACCTTC. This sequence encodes CASSLLGGYTF.

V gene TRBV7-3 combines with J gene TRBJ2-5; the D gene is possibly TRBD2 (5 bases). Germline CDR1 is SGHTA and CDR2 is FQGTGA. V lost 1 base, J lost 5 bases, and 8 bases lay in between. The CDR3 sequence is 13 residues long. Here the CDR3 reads CASSLRAEETQYF. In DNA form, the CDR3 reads TGTGCCAGCAGCTTAAGAGCGGAGGAGACCCAGTACTTC.

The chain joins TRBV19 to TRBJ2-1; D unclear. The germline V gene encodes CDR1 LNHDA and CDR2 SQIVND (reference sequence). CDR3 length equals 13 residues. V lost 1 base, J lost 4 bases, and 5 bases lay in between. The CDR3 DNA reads TGTGCCAGTAGTATAGGGCTGTACAATGAGCAGTTCTTC. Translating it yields CASSIGLYNEQFF.

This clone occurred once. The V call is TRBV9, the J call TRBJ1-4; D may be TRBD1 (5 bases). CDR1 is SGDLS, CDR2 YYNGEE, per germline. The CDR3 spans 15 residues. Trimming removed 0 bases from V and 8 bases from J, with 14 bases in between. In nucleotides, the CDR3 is TGTGCCAGCAGCGTAGGGAGGGGAAGGAGCGAAAAACTGTTTTTT. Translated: CASSVGRGRSEKLFF.

Written as DNA, the CDR3 is TGTGCCAGCAGTTACCTTCGCGGAGGGGATCGAGGCTACACCTTC. Protein sequence: CASSYLRGGDRGYTF. This sequence joins TRBV6-6 and TRBJ1-2, with D possibly being TRBD1 (5 bases). With 2 bases removed from V and 8 bases from J, the gap between germline ends came to 18 bases. This CDR3 is 15 amino acids long. Germline CDR1 MNHNY, CDR2 SVGAGI (reference sequence).

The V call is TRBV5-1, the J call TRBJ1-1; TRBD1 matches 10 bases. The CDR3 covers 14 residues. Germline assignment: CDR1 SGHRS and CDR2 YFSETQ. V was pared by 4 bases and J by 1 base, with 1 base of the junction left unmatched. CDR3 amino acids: CASSRDRGNTEAFF. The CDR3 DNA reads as TGCGCCAGCAGCCGGGACAGGGGGAACACTGAAGCTTTCTTT. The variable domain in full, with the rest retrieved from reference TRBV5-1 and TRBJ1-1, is KAGVTQTPRYLIKTRGQQVTLSCSPISGHRSVSWYQQTPGQGLQFLFEYFSETQRNKGNFPGRFSGRQFSNSRSEMNVSTLELGDSALYLCASSRDRGNTEAFFGQGTRLTVV.

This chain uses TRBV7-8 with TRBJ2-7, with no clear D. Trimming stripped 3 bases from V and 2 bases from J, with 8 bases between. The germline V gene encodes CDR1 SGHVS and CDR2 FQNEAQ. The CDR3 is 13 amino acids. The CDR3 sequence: CASSFGGAYEQYF. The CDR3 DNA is TGTGCCAGCAGCTTTGGCGGAGCCTACGAGCAGTACTTC.

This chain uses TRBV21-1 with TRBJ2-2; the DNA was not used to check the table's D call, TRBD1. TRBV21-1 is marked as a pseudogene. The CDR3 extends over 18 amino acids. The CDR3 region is CASSDFRGAPPNTGELFF. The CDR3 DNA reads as TGTGCCAGCAGCGACTTCAGGGGAGCCCCGCCCAACACCGGGGAGCTGTTTTTT.

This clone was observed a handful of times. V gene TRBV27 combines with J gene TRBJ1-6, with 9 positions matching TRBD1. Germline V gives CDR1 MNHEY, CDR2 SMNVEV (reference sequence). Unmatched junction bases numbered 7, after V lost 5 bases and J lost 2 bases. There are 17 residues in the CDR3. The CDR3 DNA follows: TGTGCCAGCAGTACGGGACAGGGCCCCCCCTATAATTCACCCCTCCACTTT. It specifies CASSTGQGPPYNSPLHF.

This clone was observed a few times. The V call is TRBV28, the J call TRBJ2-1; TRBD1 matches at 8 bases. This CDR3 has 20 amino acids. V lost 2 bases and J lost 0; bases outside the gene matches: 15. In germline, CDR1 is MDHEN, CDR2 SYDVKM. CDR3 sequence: CASSLSLTGVPPSSYNEQFF. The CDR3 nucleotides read TGTGCCAGCAGTTTAAGCCTGACAGGGGTGCCTCCCAGCTCCTACAATGAGCAGTTCTTC.

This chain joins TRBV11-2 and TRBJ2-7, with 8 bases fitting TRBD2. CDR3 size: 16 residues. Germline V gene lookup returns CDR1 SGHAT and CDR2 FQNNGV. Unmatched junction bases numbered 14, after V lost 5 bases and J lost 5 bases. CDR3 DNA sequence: TGTGCCAGCAGCGCATCCGGGGGGGCCCCCCTTGACGAGCAGTACTTC. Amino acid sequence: CASSASGGAPLDEQYF.

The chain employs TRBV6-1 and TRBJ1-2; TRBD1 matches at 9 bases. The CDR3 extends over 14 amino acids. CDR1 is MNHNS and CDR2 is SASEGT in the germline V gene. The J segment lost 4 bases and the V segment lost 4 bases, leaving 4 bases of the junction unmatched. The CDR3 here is CASSVTGGVYGYTF. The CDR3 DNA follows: TGTGCCAGCAGTGTGACAGGGGGAGTCTATGGCTACACCTTC.

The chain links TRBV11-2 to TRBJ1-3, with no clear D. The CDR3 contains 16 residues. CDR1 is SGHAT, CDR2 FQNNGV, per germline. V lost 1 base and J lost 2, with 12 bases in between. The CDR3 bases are TGTGCCAGCAGCTTAGGTACAGCCGTAACTGGAAACACCATATATTTT. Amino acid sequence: CASSLGTAVTGNTIYF.

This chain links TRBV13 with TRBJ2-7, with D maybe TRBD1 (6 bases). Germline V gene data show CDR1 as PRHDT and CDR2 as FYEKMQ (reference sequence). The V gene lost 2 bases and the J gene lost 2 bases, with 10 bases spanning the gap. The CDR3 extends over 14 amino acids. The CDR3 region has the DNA TGTGCCAGCAGCTTAAGGCAGGGGACCTACGAGCAGTACTTC. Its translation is CASSLRQGTYEQYF.

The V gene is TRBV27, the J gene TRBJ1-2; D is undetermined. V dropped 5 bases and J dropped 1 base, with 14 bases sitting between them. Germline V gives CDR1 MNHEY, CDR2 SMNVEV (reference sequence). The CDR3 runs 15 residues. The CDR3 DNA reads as TGTGCCAGCAGTCAGACCAGGTTTTTTAACTATGGCTACACCTTC. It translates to CASSQTRFFNYGYTF.

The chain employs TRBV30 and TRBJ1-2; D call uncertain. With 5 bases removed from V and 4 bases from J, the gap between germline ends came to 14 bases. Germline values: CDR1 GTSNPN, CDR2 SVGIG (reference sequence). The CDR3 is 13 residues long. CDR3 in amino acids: CAWARGGGYGYTF. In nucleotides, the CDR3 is TGTGCCTGGGCTCGGGGTGGAGGCTATGGCTACACCTTC. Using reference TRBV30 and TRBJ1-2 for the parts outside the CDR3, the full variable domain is SQTIHQWPATLVQPVGSPLSLECTVEGTSNPNLYWYRQAAGRGLQLLFYSVGIGQISSEVPQNLSASRPQDRQFILSSKKLLLSDSGFYLCAWARGGGYGYTFGSGTRLTVV.

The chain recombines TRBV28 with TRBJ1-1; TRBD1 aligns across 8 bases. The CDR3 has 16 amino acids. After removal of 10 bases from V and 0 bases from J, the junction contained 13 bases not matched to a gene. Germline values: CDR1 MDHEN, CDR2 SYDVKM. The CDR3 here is CATTSTDRGLNTEAFF. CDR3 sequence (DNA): TGTGCCACAACCTCGACAGACAGGGGCCTGAACACTGAAGCTTTCTTT.

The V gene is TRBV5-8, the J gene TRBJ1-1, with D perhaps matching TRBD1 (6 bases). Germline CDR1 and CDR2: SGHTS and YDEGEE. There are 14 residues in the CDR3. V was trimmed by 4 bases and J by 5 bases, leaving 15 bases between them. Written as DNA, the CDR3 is TGTGCCAGCAGCGTTCGGGGGGCGCGGACTGAAGCTTTCTTT. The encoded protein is CASSVRGARTEAFF.

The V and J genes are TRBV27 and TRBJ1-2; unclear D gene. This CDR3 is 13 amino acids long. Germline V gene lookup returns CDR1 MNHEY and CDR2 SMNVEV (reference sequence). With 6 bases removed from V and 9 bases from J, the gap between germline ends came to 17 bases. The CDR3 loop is CASSPGARDSYTF. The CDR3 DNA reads TGTGCCAGCAGCCCCGGCGCTCGGGATAGCTACACCTTC.

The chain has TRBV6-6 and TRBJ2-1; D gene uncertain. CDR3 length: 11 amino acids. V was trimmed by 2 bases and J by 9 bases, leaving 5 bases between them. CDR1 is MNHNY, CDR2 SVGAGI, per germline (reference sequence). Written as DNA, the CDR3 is TGTGCCAGCAGTTACGCGGCTGAGCAGTTCTTC. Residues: CASSYAAEQFF.

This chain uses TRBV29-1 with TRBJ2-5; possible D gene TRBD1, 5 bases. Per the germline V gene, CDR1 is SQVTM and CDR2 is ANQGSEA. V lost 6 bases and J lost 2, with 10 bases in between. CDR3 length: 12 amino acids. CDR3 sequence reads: CSVGRVQETQYF. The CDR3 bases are TGCAGCGTAGGCAGGGTACAAGAGACCCAGTACTTC.

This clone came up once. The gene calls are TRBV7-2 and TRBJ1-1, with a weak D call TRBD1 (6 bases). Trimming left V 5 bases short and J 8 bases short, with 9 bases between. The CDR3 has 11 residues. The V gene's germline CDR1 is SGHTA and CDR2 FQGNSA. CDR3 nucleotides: TGTGCCAGCAGCGTCGACAGGGAAGCTTTCTTT. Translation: CASSVDREAFF.